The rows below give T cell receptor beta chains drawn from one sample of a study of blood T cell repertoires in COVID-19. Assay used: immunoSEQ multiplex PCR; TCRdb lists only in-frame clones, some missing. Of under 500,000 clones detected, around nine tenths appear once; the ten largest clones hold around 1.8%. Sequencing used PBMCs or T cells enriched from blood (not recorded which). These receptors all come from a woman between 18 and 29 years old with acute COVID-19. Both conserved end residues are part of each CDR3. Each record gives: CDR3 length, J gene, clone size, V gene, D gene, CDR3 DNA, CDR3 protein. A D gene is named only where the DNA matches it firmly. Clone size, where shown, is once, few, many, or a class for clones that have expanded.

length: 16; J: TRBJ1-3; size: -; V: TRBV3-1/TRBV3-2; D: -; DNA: TGTGCCAGCAGCCAAGACAGGGTAAGCCCTGGAAACACCATATATTTT; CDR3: CASSQDRVSPGNTIYF
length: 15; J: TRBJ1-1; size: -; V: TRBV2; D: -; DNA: TGTGCCAGCAGTGGAGGATGGGAGGGGAACACTGAAGCTTTCTTT; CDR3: CASSGGWEGNTEAFF
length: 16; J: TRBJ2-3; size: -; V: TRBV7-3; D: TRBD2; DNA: TGTGCCAGCAGCTTAACTAGCGGGGGGGCTGAAGATACGCAGTATTTT; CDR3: CASSLTSGGAEDTQYF
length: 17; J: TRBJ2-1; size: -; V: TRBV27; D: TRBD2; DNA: TGTGCCAGCAGCCTAGCAGGGACTAGCGGCTCCTACAATGAGCAGTTCTTC; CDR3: CASSLAGTSGSYNEQFF
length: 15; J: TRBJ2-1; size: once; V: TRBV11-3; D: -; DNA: TGTGCCAGCAGCCCCCGGGGAGCGGGCAACAATGAGCAGTTCTTC; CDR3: CASSPRGAGNNEQFF
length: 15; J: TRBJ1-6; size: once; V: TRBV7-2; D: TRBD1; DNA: TGTGCCAGCAGCTCCTCCAGGGGGCGGAATTCACCCCTCCACTTT; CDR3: CASSSSRGRNSPLHF
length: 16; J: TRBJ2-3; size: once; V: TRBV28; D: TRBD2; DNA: TGTGCCAGCGCATCTAGCGGGAGGGCTGGCACAGATACGCAGTATTTT; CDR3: CASASSGRAGTDTQYF
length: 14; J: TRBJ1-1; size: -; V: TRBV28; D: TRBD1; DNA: TGTGCCAGCAGTTTCGACAGGGGGAACACTGAAGCTTTCTTT; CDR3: CASSFDRGNTEAFF
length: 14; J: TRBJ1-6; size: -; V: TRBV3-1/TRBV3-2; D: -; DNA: TGTGCCAGCAGCCAAATATCGGAGAATTCACCCCTCCACTTT; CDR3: CASSQISENSPLHF
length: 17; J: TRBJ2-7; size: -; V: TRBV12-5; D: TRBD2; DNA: TGTGCTAGTGGCCTGGTACGGCCTAGCGGGGTGAACTACGAGCAGTACTTC; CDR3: CASGLVRPSGVNYEQYF
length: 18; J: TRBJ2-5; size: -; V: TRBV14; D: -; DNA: TGTGCCAGCAGCTTAGGGGGAAGCGGGAACCTAGCAGCGGAGACCCAGTACTTC; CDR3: CASSLGGSGNLAAETQYF
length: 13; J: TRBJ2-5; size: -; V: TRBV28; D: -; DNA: TGTGCCAGCAGTCTCGGGACACAAGAGACCCAGTACTTC; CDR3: CASSLGTQETQYF
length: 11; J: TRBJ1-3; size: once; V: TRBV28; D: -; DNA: TGTGCCAGCAGTTCACAGATCGCCATATATTTT; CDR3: CASSSQIAIYF
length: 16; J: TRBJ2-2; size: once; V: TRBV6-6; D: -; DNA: TGTGCCAGCAGTTACCCAGGGGCCCCGAACACCGGGGAGCTGTTTTTT; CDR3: CASSYPGAPNTGELFF
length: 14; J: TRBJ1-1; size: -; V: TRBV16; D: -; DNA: TGTGCCAGCAGCCAATCAGAGGGTGGCACTGAAGCTTTCTTT; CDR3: CASSQSEGGTEAFF
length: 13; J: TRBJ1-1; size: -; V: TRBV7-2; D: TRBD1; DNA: TGTGCCAGCAGCTTAGTCTCCAGGGGGGAAGCTTTCTTT; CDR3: CASSLVSRGEAFF
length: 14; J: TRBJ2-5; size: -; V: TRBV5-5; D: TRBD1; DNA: TGTGCCAGCGAGCCAAGACAGGGGAGGGAGACCCAGTACTTC; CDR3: CASEPRQGRETQYF
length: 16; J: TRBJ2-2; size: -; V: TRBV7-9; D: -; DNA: TGTGCCAGCAGCTTACTGAGACAGACGAACACCGGGGAGCTGTTTTTT; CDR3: CASSLLRQTNTGELFF
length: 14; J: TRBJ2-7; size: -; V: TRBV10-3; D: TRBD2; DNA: TGTGCCACCCAAACGCGGGGGGGCCTTTACGAGCAGTACTTC; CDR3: CATQTRGGLYEQYF
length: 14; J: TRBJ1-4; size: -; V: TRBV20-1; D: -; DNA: TGCAGTGCTAGTCTGGGGGCCCTTAATGAAAAACTGTTTTTT; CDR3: CSASLGALNEKLFF
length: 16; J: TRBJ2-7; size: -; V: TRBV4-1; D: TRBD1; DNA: TGCGCCAGCAGCCAAGCGGCCCGGGACAGGAGCTACGAGCAGTACTTC; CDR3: CASSQAARDRSYEQYF
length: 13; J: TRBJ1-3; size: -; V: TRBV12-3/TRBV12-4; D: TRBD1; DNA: TGTGCCAGCAGTTTAAAGGGGGCGGCCACCATATATTTT; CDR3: CASSLKGAATIYF
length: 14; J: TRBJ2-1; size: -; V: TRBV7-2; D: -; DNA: TGTGCCAGCAGCCCGAGGATGGTGGGCAATGAGCAGTTCTTC; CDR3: CASSPRMVGNEQFF
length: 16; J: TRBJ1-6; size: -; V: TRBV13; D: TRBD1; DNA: TGTGCCAGCAGCTCCAATCCGGGACAGACTAATTCACCCCTCCACTTT; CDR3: CASSSNPGQTNSPLHF
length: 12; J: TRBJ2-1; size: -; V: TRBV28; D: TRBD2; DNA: TGTGCCAGCAGGCTAGCGGGAGATGAGCAGTTCTTC; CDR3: CASRLAGDEQFF
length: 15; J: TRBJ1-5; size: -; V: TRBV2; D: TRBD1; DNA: TGTGCCAGCAGTTATAAAGGACAGGGGTATCAGCCCCAGCATTTT; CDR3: CASSYKGQGYQPQHF
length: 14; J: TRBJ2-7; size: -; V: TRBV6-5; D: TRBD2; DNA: TGTGCCAGCTTTACTAGCGGGGGCTCCTACGAGCAGTACTTC; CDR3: CASFTSGGSYEQYF
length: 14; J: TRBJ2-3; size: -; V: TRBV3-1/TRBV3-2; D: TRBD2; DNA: TGTGCCAGCAGCCAAGGGTTTAGCGGGGGGGCGCAGTATTTT; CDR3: CASSQGFSGGAQYF
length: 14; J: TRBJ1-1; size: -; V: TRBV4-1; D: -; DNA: TGCGCCAGCAGCCAACCCACCCGGGTCGCTGAAGCTTTCTTT; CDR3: CASSQPTRVAEAFF
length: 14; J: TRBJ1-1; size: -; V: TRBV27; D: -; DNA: TGTGCCAGCAGTTTACGGGGGGGGGACACTGAAGCTTTCTTT; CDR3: CASSLRGGDTEAFF
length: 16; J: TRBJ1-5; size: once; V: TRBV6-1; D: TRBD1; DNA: TGTGCCAGCAGTGGCCGGGACAGACGCTCCGATCAGCCCCAGCATTTT; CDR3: CASSGRDRRSDQPQHF
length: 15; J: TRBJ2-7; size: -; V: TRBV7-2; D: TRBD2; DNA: TGTGCCAGCAGCTTAGTCGTTGCGGGAGGTCGGGAGCAGTACTTC; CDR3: CASSLVVAGGREQYF
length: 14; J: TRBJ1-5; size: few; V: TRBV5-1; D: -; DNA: TGCGCCAGCAGCCCGGACAGCCGCGATCAGCCCCAGCATTTT; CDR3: CASSPDSRDQPQHF
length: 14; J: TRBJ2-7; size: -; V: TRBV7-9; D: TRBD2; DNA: TGTGCCAGCAGCTATAGCGGGAGTGTGTACGAGCAGTACTTC; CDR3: CASSYSGSVYEQYF
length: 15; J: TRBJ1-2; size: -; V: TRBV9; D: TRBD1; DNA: TGTGCCAGCAGCGTAGAAAGGACAGGGGTTTATGGCTACACCTTC; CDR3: CASSVERTGVYGYTF
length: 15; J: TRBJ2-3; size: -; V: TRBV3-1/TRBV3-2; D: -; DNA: TGTGCCAGCAGCTCAGGACATCTCGGCACAGATACGCAGTATTTT; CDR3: CASSSGHLGTDTQYF
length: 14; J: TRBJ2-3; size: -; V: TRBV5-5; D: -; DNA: TGTGCCAGCAGCTTGCCAGGGGCGAAAGATACGCAGTATTTT; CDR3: CASSLPGAKDTQYF
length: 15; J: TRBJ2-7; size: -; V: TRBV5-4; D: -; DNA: TGTGCCAGCAGCTTGGGACAGGAACTCTCCTACGAGCAGTACTTC; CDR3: CASSLGQELSYEQYF
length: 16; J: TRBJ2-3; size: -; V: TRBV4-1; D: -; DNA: TGCGCCAGCAGCCACGAGGACGGGACAATCACAGATACGCAGTATTTT; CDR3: CASSHEDGTITDTQYF
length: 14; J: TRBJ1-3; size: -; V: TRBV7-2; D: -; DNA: TGTGCCAGCAGCCCCCCAGGGGCTGGAAACACCATATATTTT; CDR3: CASSPPGAGNTIYF
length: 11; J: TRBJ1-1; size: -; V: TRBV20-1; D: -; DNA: TGCAGTGCGATCGACAGGTCGGAAGCTTTCTTT; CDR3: CSAIDRSEAFF
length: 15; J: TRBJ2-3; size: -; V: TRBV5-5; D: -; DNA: TGTGCCAGCATTGTCGGCATGGGGGGTTCAGATACGCAGTATTTT; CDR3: CASIVGMGGSDTQYF
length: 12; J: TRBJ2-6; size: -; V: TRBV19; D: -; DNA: TGTGCCAGCAGGGCCGGGGCCAACGTCCTGACTTTC; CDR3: CASRAGANVLTF
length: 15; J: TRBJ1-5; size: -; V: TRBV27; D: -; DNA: TGTGCCAGCAGAACCAACAGGGTACGCAATCAGCCCCAGCATTTT; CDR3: CASRTNRVRNQPQHF
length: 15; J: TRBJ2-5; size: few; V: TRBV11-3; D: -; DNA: TGTGCCAGCAGCTCCGTGACAGGTTCTGAGCAGACCCAGTACTTC; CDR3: CASSSVTGSEQTQYF
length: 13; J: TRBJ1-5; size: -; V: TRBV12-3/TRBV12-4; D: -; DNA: TGTGCCAGCACCCTAGCTCGCAATCAGCCCCAGCATTTT; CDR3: CASTLARNQPQHF
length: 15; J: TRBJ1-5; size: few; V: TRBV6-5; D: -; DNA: TGTGCCAGCAGCCCCGGGGAACCTCGCAATCAGCCCCAGCATTTT; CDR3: CASSPGEPRNQPQHF
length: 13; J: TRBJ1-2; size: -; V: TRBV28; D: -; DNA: TGTGCCAGCAGTTTAGGGACTCAATCAGGCTACACCTTC; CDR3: CASSLGTQSGYTF
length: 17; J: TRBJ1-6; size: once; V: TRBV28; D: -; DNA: TGTGCCAGCAGTTTGGGAGTTGGCGGGGGGCCTAATTCACCCCTCCACTTT; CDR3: CASSLGVGGGPNSPLHF
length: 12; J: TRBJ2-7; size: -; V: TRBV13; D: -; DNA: TGTGCCAGCAGCTTAAACGGTTACGAGCAGTACTTC; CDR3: CASSLNGYEQYF
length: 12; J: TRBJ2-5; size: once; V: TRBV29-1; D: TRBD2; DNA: TGCAGCGCCCGGGACTATCAAGAGACCCAGTACTTC; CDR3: CSARDYQETQYF
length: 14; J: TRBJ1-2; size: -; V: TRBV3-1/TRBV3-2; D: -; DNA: TGTGCCAGCAGCCAGAACGGAGGACCGGATGGCTACACCTTC; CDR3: CASSQNGGPDGYTF
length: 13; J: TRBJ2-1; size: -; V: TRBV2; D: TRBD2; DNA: TGTGCCAGGATTTCGACTAGCTTCAATGAGCAGTTCTTC; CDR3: CARISTSFNEQFF